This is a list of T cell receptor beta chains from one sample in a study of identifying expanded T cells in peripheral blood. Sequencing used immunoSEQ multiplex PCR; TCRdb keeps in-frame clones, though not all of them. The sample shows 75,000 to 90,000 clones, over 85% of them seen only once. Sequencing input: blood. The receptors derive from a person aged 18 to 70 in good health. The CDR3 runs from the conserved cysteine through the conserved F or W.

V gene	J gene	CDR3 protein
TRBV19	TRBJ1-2	CASSRAPGQGHYGYTF
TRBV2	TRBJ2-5	CASSRTQGAQETQYF
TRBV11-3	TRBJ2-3	CASSLGIAGASTDTQYF
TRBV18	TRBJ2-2	CASSPQGSGNTGELFF
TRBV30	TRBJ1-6	CAWSVQEDSPLHF
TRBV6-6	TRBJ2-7	CASSYAGGSSYEQYF
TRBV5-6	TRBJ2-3	CASSGSTSTDTQYF
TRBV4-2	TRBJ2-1	CASSQGTPSGGEQFF
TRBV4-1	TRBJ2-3	CASSRLAGGSTDTQYF
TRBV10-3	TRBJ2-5	CATGQQETQYF
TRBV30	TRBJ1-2	CAWSFPQGALTLYGYTF
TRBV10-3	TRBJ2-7	CAISESWGRGTSGGPSSYEQYF
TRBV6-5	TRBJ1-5	CASSSTGTPNQPQHF
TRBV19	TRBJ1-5	CASSLGSYSNQPQHF
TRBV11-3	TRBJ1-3	CASSRTGPSGNTIYF
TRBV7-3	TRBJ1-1	CASSSNGGPNEAFF
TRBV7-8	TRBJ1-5	CASGGSNQPQHF
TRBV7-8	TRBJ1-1	CASSSAGLTEAFF
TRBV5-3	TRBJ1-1	CARSWGRGQGLLAFF
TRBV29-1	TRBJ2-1	CSVVWDGSFDSYNEQFF
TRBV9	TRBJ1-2	CASSVEAAGMRYGYTF
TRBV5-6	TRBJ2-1	CASSRVANEQFF
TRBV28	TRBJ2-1	CASSLGSYNEQFF
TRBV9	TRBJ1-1	CASSIEGQGRTEAFF
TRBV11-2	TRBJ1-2	CASRGLGRNNYGYTF
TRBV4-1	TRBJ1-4	CASTHQGLGLNEKLFF
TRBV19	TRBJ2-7	CASSDRDEQYF
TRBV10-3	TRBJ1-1	CAISELQGNTEAFF
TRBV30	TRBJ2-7	CAWNRYYPGEQYF
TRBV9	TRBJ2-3	CASSVGLAHTDTQYF
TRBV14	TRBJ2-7	CASSPDYSEQYF
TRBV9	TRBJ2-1	CASSLEGGLLGNEQFF
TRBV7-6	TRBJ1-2	CASRPGTF
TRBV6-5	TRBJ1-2	CASGWVGYGYTF
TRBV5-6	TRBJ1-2	CASSLGAEPSYTF
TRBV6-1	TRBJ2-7	CASTLTPANEQYF
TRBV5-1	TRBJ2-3	CASSVQGDTQYF
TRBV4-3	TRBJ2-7	CASSQVGGSNEQYF
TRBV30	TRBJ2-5	CAWSVYFGQLQETQYF
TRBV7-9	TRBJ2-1	CASSLSSGRAYEQFF
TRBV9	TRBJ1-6	CASSGQGYNSPLHF
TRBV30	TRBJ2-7	CAWSGPNPGLKSYEQYF
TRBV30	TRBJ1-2	CAWRTGTGPICTF
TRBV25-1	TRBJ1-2	CASSGQNLYGYTF
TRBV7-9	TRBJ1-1	CASSLQGPGTEAFF
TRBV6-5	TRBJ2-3	CASSYGGLAVDTQYF
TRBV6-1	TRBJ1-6	CASKGTDNNSPLHF
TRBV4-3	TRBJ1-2	CASSQDPQAGGRYGYTF
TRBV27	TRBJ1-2	CASRTGAGGYTF
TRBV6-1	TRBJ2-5	CASSESLQRGGRAETQYF
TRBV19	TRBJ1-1	CASSLPGQGFTEAFF
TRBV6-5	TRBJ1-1	CASRTGWRTEAFF
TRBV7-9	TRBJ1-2	CASSRGGPDPGYTF
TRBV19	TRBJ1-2	CASRRVTPRTNYGYTF
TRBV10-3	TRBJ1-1	CAISPASSNTEAFF
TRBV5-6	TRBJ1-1	CASSLRGTEAFF
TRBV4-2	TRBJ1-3	CASSKGVGGNTIYF
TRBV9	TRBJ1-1	CASSVDRAHGAFF
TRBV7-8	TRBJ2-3	CASSPLGGDTQYF